The following is a T cell receptor (beta chain) sequence with its context. Antigen: not known. TCR alpha and TCR beta cDNA libraries with sample barcodes and UMIs came from 5'RACE using constant-segment primers. In TCRdb, the 5' RACE reads were re-called with MiXCR into one record per CDR3 protein. The profile shows almost 550,000 distinct CDR3 sequences, around 20% of them singletons. This entry is derived from a study of T-cell memory formation after mild COVID-19. Findings and caveats of the study: The SARS-CoV-2 specificity of second-wave clones reaching peak at day 37 remained unverified. Contracting CD4+ clones sat mainly in CM and EM; CD8+ in EMRA.

The CDR3 sequence is 15 residues long. Trimming took 4 bases from V and 4 from J; bases not matched to a gene: 7. Germline V gene lookup returns CDR1 MGHDK and CDR2 SYGVNS. Sequenced material: PBMCs or a T cell subset sorted from them (not recorded which). The clonotype comes from an adult woman who had mild COVID-19 (a few samples of this study predate the infection). Cell type and time point are not known. The chain joins TRBV25-1 to TRBJ1-5; 7 nucleotides agree with TRBD1. CDR3: CASSGTGTENQPQHF. DNA for the CDR3: TGTGCCAGCAGTGGGACGGGGACAGAAAATCAGCCCCAGCATTTT.